This T cell receptor beta chain was captured in a study of T-cell reconstitution after alpha-beta-depleted transplantation in children. Library preparation (for TCRbeta) was performed with unique molecular identifiers. TCRdb passed the PCR reads through MiXCR, listing each CDR3 protein once. This table holds some 400,000 distinct CDR3 sequences, roughly 22% found once. This CDR3 is built from 16 residues. Losses at the gene ends were 1 base for V and 5 bases for J; bases not matched to a gene: 8. CDR1 SGHAT and CDR2 FQNNGV come from the germline V gene. This sequence originates from a human donor who donated a stem cell graft to a child with acute myeloid leukemia. The sequencing used PBMCs from the stem cell graft donor, collected from the stem cell graft. The rearrangement links TRBV11-2 to TRBJ2-5; TRBD1 matches at 9 bases. The CDR3 DNA follows: TGTGCCAGCAGCTTAGCAGGACAGGGGTTGGGCGAGACCCAGTACTTC. Amino acid sequence: CASSLAGQGLGETQYF.